The 26 T cell receptor beta chains below were found in one sample sequenced in a study of T-cell reconstitution after alpha-beta-depleted transplantation in children. Researchers prepared the TCRbeta library using unique molecular identifiers, the study reports. TCRdb ran MiXCR on the PCR reads and lists one entry per CDR3 protein. The table lists about 640,000 distinct CDR3 sequences, 16% of them singletons. The starting material was PBMCs from the stem cell graft donor, obtained from the stem cell graft. Receptors originate from a human donor who donated a stem cell graft to a child with acute myeloid leukemia.

This rearrangement joins TRBV12-3 or TRBV12-4 to TRBJ2-3; TRBD1 is a possible D gene (5 bases). V shed 2 bases and J shed 0 bases, with 15 bases lying between them. This CDR3 has 17 amino acids. CDR3 residues: CASSLSKGFASTDTQYF. The CDR3 nucleotides are TGTGCCAGCAGTTTATCGAAGGGGTTCGCTAGCACAGATACGCAGTATTTT.

A note on this clonotype: A much larger clonotype is one base distant, so this may be a read error. The CDR3 does not close with the conserved phenylalanine or tryptophan, likely indicating a read error. This sequence joins TRBV20-1 and TRBJ1-5; D is perhaps TRBD1 (5 bases). The germline V gene encodes CDR1 DFQATT and CDR2 SNEGSKA (reference sequence). V dropped 5 bases and J dropped 3 bases, with 14 bases sitting between them. The CDR3 sequence is 14 residues long. The CDR3 loop reads CSASRGRVNQPQHL. DNA of the CDR3: TGCAGTGCTTCCCGGGGGAGGGTCAATCAGCCCCAGCATTTA.

Many counts were recorded for this clonotype. The genes are TRBV29-1 and TRBJ1-1; 7 bases map to TRBD1. Unmatched junction bases numbered 5, after V lost 3 bases and J lost 4 bases. Germline V gene data show CDR1 as SQVTM and CDR2 as ANQGSEA. The CDR3 is 13 residues long. The CDR3 spells CSVDDRVGTEAFF. CDR3 bases: TGCAGCGTTGACGACAGGGTCGGCACTGAAGCTTTCTTT.

This clonotype has a count of ten or more. V gene TRBV5-6 combines with J gene TRBJ2-7; D is perhaps TRBD1 (5 bases). This CDR3 comprises 15 residues. Germline CDR1 reads SGHDT; CDR2 reads YYEEEE. The ends were cut back, 0 bases at V and 2 bases at J, with 12 bases in the middle. CDR3 sequence: CASSLDLGRAYEQYF. The DNA of the CDR3 is TGTGCCAGCAGCTTGGATCTGGGGCGAGCCTACGAGCAGTACTTC. Variable domain in full (rest from reference TRBV5-6 and TRBJ2-7): DAGVTQSPTHLIKTRGQQVTLRCSPKSGHDTVSWYQQALGQGPQFIFQYYEEEERQRGNFPDRFSGHQFPNYSSELNVNALLLGDSALYLCASSLDLGRAYEQYFGPGTRLTVT.

The chain links TRBV12-3 or TRBV12-4 to TRBJ2-7; D is ambiguous. V lost 9 bases to trimming and J lost 4 bases, with 1 base between them. This CDR3 spans 8 amino acids. CDR3 nucleotide sequence: TGTGCCAGATACGAGCAGTACTTC. The encoded protein is CARYEQYF.

The rearrangement uses TRBV7-2 and TRBJ2-6; D gene ambiguous. Germline V gene data show CDR1 as SGHTA and CDR2 as FQGNSA. V was trimmed by 2 bases and J by 0 bases, leaving 11 bases between them. CDR3 length equals 17 residues. CDR3 nucleotides: TGTGCCAGCAGCTTATCGGCAGGTCCCTCTGGGGCCAACGTCCTGACTTTC. Protein: CASSLSAGPSGANVLTF. Based on the CDR3 plus reference TRBV7-2 and TRBJ2-6, the full variable domain is GAGVSQSPSNKVTEKGKDVELRCDPISGHTALYWYRQSLGQGLEFLIYFQGNSAPDKSGLPSDRFSAERTGGSVSTLTIQRTQQEDSAVYLCASSLSAGPSGANVLTFGAGSRLTVL.

This clonotype has only a few counts. The V gene is TRBV7-2, the J gene TRBJ2-7; D unclear. Trimming left V 3 bases short and J 1 base short, with 10 bases between. Per the germline V gene, CDR1 is SGHTA and CDR2 is FQGNSA. The CDR3 spans 14 residues. As DNA, the CDR3 is TGTGCCAGCAGCTTCGACCGGGCGTCCTACGAGCAGTACGTC. Encoded protein: CASSFDRASYEQYV.

This clonotype was found many times. J is TRBJ2-7 and V is TRBV20-1, with D perhaps TRBD1 (5 bases). The CDR3 totals 14 residues. Trimming removed 3 bases from V and 3 bases from J, with 15 bases in between. The germline CDR1 and CDR2 sequences are DFQATT and SNEGSKA (reference sequence). CDR3 loop: CSASFQGEVYEQYF. The DNA for the CDR3 is TGCAGTGCTAGCTTCCAGGGTGAGGTCTACGAGCAGTACTTC.

This clonotype was seen many times. The chain links TRBV20-1 to TRBJ2-3, with a tentative D call TRBD2 (5 bases). This CDR3 has 14 amino acids. Germline CDR1 and CDR2: DFQATT and SNEGSKA (reference sequence). The ends were cut back, 1 base at V and 0 bases at J, with 8 bases in the middle. The CDR3 here is CSARVPGSTDTQYF. CDR3 nucleotide sequence: TGCAGTGCTAGAGTCCCGGGGAGCACAGATACGCAGTATTTT.

This clonotype was seen a handful of times. V and J are TRBV7-3 and TRBJ2-1, with 8 nucleotides matching TRBD2. The CDR3 sequence is 16 residues long. Germline V gives CDR1 SGHTA, CDR2 FQGTGA. V lost 2 bases and J lost 1; bases outside the gene matches: 4. The chain's CDR3 is CASSLPGGRSYNEQFF. The DNA for the CDR3 is TGTGCCAGCAGCTTACCGGGGGGGCGGTCCTACAATGAGCAGTTCTTC.

This clonotype was picked up many times. The rearrangement joins TRBV12-3 or TRBV12-4 to TRBJ2-1, with 8 nucleotides matching TRBD2. CDR3 length equals 15 residues. Germline trimming cut 5 bases from V and 4 bases from J; bases unmatched to any gene: 7. The CDR3 region is CASSPPSGSYNEQFF. CDR3 nucleotides: TGTGCCAGCAGTCCGCCTAGCGGGTCTTACAATGAGCAGTTCTTC.

This clonotype has a count of ten or more. The chain joins TRBV20-1 to TRBJ1-5; no clear D gene. The CDR3 sequence is 11 residues long. The germline V and J ends were trimmed by 3 bases and 3 bases, with 3 bases remaining between them. The V gene's germline CDR1 is DFQATT and CDR2 SNEGSKA (reference sequence). The CDR3 DNA sequence: TGCAGTGCTAGCCCCAATCAGCCCCAGCATTTT. Protein: CSASPNQPQHF.

This clonotype showed up just a few times. The junction does not match germline at one end; this may be a read error. The chain employs TRBV29-1 and TRBJ2-1; D may be TRBD2 (5 bases). This CDR3 has 14 residues. The germline V gene has CDR1 SQVTM and CDR2 ANQGSEA. CDR3 in amino acids: CSVEATGNQNERFF. The CDR3, as DNA: TGCAGCGTTGAGGCCACCGGGAATCAAAATGAGCGGTTCTTC.

The table lists this clonotype with many counts. The V and J genes are TRBV29-1 and TRBJ2-5; 7 bases are a match to TRBD1. Germline trimming cut 4 bases from V and 9 bases from J; bases unmatched to any gene: 11. The CDR3 length is 13 residues. Germline CDR1 SQVTM, CDR2 ANQGSEA. The CDR3 sequence: CSVGQGDGLAQYF. Written as DNA, the CDR3 is TGCAGCGTTGGTCAGGGGGACGGGTTGGCCCAGTACTTC.

This clonotype was observed a few times. The chain links TRBV4-1 to TRBJ2-2; 9 positions match TRBD1. There are 15 residues in the CDR3. The V gene's germline CDR1 is MGHRA and CDR2 YSYEKL. V lost 4 bases to trimming and J lost 7 bases; unmatched junction nucleotides: 7. Written as DNA, the CDR3 is TGCGCCAGCAGCCCCGGACAGGGGAACGACGGGGAGCTGTTTTTT. Amino acid sequence: CASSPGQGNDGELFF.

This clonotype was picked up a small number of times. This rearrangement joins TRBV7-7 to TRBJ2-7, with 10 bases fitting TRBD1. The V gene end was trimmed by 4 bases and the J gene end by 5 bases; junction bases not matched to a gene: 5. The germline gives CDR1 SSHAT, CDR2 FNYEAQ (reference sequence). This CDR3 contains 14 residues. CDR3 bases: TGTGCCAGCAGCTCACCGGGACAGGGGAACGAGCAGTACTTC. Protein: CASSSPGQGNEQYF.

The genes are TRBV7-6 and TRBJ1-1, with D tentatively TRBD1 (6 bases). Trimming left V 4 bases short and J 1 base short, with 22 bases between. Germline-derived CDR1 and CDR2 are SGHVS and FNYEAQ. This CDR3 comprises 18 residues. CDR3 bases: TGTGCCAGCAGCTCCGAGGGGGTTGACTTCGTTGGGAACACTGAAGCTTTCTTT. Protein product: CASSSEGVDFVGNTEAFF.

The chain couples TRBV7-2 to TRBJ2-2; D is possibly TRBD2 (5 bases). CDR1 SGHTA and CDR2 FQGNSA come from the germline V gene. The CDR3 is 15 amino acids. Between the trimmed V and J ends, which lost 1 base and 6 bases, there was a span of 12 bases. The CDR3 DNA is TGTGCCAGCAGCTTAGAACGAGGGTCGGCCGGGGAGCTGTTTTTT. It is translated as CASSLERGSAGELFF.

This clonotype has just a few counts. The rearrangement uses TRBV7-2 and TRBJ1-2; 9 nucleotides agree with TRBD1. J gave up 7 bases and V 4 bases, and 10 bases lay outside the gene matches. The CDR3 length is 15 residues. Per the germline V gene, CDR1 is SGHTA and CDR2 is FQGNSA. The CDR3 DNA reads TGTGCCAGCAGCTCCAACCGGGACAGGGTGGCTGGCTACACCTTC. Translating gives CASSSNRDRVAGYTF.

This clonotype was seen many times. The gene calls are TRBV29-1 and TRBJ2-1, with unresolved D. The CDR3 is made up of 11 amino acids. V was cut by 3 bases and J by 0 bases, with 0 bases left in between. The V gene's germline CDR1 is SQVTM and CDR2 ANQGSEA. In DNA, the CDR3 is TGCAGCGTTGACTCCTACAATGAGCAGTTCTTC. It specifies CSVDSYNEQFF.

The chain couples TRBV12-3 or TRBV12-4 to TRBJ1-2, with a weak D call TRBD1 (6 bases). This CDR3 has 12 amino acids. V was pared by 7 bases and J by 4 bases, with 10 bases between. In DNA form, the CDR3 reads TGTGCCAGCACGGGCAGGGGCTATGGCTACACCTTC. Translation: CASTGRGYGYTF.

There are many counts of this clonotype. The chain joins TRBV29-1 to TRBJ1-2, with D possibly being TRBD1 (5 bases). This CDR3 contains 13 residues. Looked up from germline, CDR1 is SQVTM and CDR2 is ANQGSEA. The V end lost 3 bases, the J end lost 7 bases, and 15 bases lay between the germline ends. This CDR3 is CSVDNSGLVGYTF. The CDR3 DNA is TGCAGCGTTGATAATTCGGGACTCGTTGGCTACACCTTC.

V is TRBV7-9 and J is TRBJ1-1, with D perhaps TRBD1 (5 bases). The CDR3 is 13 amino acids. Germline CDR1 is SEHNR and CDR2 is FQNEAQ (reference sequence). V lost 4 bases and J 9 bases, leaving 15 bases between the germline ends. The CDR3 loop is CASSSSGGFQAFF. For the CDR3, the DNA is TGTGCCAGCAGCTCATCCGGGGGATTCCAAGCTTTCTTT.

V gene TRBV7-4 combines with J gene TRBJ1-4; 9 bases align to TRBD1. Germline CDR1 is SGHVT and CDR2 is SQSDAQ. V trimming: 5 bases; J trimming: 0 bases; junction bases outside the gene matches: 10. The CDR3 totals 18 residues. This CDR3 is CASSHPGTGSPTNEKLFF. The CDR3 DNA reads TGTGCCAGCAGCCACCCCGGGACAGGGAGTCCAACTAATGAAAAACTGTTTTTT.

The sample holds many counts of this clonotype. J is TRBJ1-5 and V is TRBV5-5; possibly TRBD1 for D (5 bases). V was trimmed by 3 bases and J by 5 bases, leaving 18 bases between them. The CDR3 length is 16 residues. The germline V gene encodes CDR1 SGHKS and CDR2 YYEKEE (reference sequence). CDR3 nucleotides: TGTGCCAGCAGCTCTCAGGCAATGGGGCAATATCAGCCCCAGCATTTT. Encoded protein: CASSSQAMGQYQPQHF.

This clonotype was seen at least ten times. The V call is TRBV20-1, the J call TRBJ2-1; TRBD2 matches at 11 bases. CDR1 is DFQATT, CDR2 SNEGSKA, per germline (reference sequence). V trimming: 6 bases; J trimming: 2 bases; junction bases outside the gene matches: 6. CDR3 size: 15 residues. CDR3 protein: CSAQTSGDPYNEQFF. DNA for the CDR3: TGCAGTGCCCAGACTAGCGGGGACCCCTACAATGAGCAGTTCTTC.